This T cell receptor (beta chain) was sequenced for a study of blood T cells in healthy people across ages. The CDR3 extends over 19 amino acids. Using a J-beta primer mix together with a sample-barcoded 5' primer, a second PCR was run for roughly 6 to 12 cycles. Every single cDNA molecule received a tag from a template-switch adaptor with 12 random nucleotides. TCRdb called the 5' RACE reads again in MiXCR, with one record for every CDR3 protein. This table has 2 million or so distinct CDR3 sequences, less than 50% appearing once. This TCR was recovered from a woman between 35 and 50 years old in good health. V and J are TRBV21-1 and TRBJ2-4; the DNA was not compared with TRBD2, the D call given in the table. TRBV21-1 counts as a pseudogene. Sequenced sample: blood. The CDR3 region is CASSKALAGGWLAKNIQYF. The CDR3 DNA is TGTGCCAGCAGCAAAGCCCTAGCGGGGGGCTGGTTAGCCAAAAACATTCAGTACTTC.